These T cell receptor beta chains were read from a single sample in a study of CD8 T cells in Susac syndrome. A single record per CDR3 protein comes from TCRdb applying MiXCR to the immunoSEQ multiplex PCR reads. This table holds 180,000 or so distinct CDR3 sequences, over 85% found once. Sequences were obtained from CD4+ T cells from PBMCs. All receptors come from a human donor in good health. CDR3s include the opening cysteine and the closing phenylalanine or tryptophan. A D gene is named only where the DNA matches it firmly. Not all rows give a size; the values are once, few, many and, for expanded clones, a class.

abundance	d_gene	v_gene	j_gene	len	CDR3nt	CDR3aa
.	TRBD1	TRBV29-1	TRBJ2-1	13	TGCAGCGTCCGGACAGGGGGCTACAATGAGCAGTTCTTC	CSVRTGGYNEQFF
.	TRBD2	TRBV13	TRBJ2-5	15	TGTGCCAGCAGCTTAGGCTGGGGGGGGTCGGAGACCCAGTACTTC	CASSLGWGGSETQYF
.	.	TRBV29-1	TRBJ2-7	11	TGCAGCGTTGACAGGACGGGGGAGCAGTACTTC	CSVDRTGEQYF
.	.	TRBV18	TRBJ1-1	14	TGTGCCAGCTCACCATATCAGGGGAGCACTGAAGCTTTCTTT	CASSPYQGSTEAFF
.	.	TRBV9	TRBJ2-5	16	TGTGCCTCTAGCTCGCTAGGATCGGGGACGTGGGAGACCCAGTACTTC	CASSSLGSGTWETQYF
once	TRBD2	TRBV20-1	TRBJ2-3	16	TGCAGTGCTGCCTCGGGACTAGCGGGCTCTCAGGATACGCAGTATTTT	CSAASGLAGSQDTQYF
.	.	TRBV2	TRBJ2-3	17	TGTGCCAGCAGTGAAGCTCTGGGGACCGCCTGGGGAGATACGCAGTATTTT	CASSEALGTAWGDTQYF
.	.	TRBV3-1	TRBJ1-2	14	TGTGCCAGCAGCCAAGCCCGGGACATGGCTCGCTACACCTTC	CASSQARDMARYTF
.	.	TRBV7-2	TRBJ1-4	13	TGTGCCAGCAGCTCCCGGCTTCGTGAAAAACTGTTTTTT	CASSSRLREKLFF
.	TRBD2	TRBV6-1	TRBJ2-6	14	TGTGCCGGGGGGGATCCCGCTGGGGCCAACGTCCTGACTTTC	CAGGDPAGANVLTF
.	TRBD1	TRBV25-1	TRBJ2-7	13	TGTGCCAGCAGGGACAGGGGGTTTGGCGAGCAGTACTTC	CASRDRGFGEQYF
.	.	TRBV20-1	TRBJ2-1	13	TGCAGTGCTAGTCGTCCCCAATACAATGAGCAGTTCTTC	CSASRPQYNEQFF
.	.	TRBV3-1	TRBJ1-6	14	TGTGCCAGCGGGGGGCTAGTTGGGGATTCACCCCTCCACTTT	CASGGLVGDSPLHF
.	TRBD2	TRBV20-1	TRBJ2-3	14	TGCAGTGCTAGAGCGGGAGGGGGAACAGATACGCAGTATTTT	CSARAGGGTDTQYF
.	.	TRBV30	TRBJ2-5	13	TGTGCCTGGAGTGTGTATAGGGACGGGACCCAGTACTTC	CAWSVYRDGTQYF
.	.	TRBV12-3/TRBV12-4	TRBJ1-2	15	TGTGCCAGCAGGGTTGGACGGCGGGGGTACTATGGCTACACCTTC	CASRVGRRGYYGYTF
.	.	TRBV29-1	TRBJ1-1	12	TGCAGCGCCGGGCGGCTGGGGACTGAAGCTTTCTTT	CSAGRLGTEAFF
.	TRBD2	TRBV9	TRBJ2-1	12	TGTGCCAGCAGCTCCGTACTAGCGGGAAAGTTCTTC	CASSSVLAGKFF
few	.	TRBV5-4	TRBJ2-3	14	TGTGCCAGCAGCCCGGACGGAAGCACAGATACGCAGTATTTT	CASSPDGSTDTQYF
.	TRBD1	TRBV5-6	TRBJ1-6	15	TGTGCCAGCAGCTGGACAGGGGGTATCGATTCACCCCTCCACTTT	CASSWTGGIDSPLHF
.	TRBD1	TRBV10-3	TRBJ1-5	15	TGTGCCATCAGTCAAGTGGACAGGGGCAATCAGCCCCAGCATTTT	CAISQVDRGNQPQHF
.	TRBD2	TRBV20-1	TRBJ2-3	15	TGCAGTGCTCCACCGGGACTAGCCGGCACAGATACGCAGTATTTT	CSAPPGLAGTDTQYF
once	TRBD1	TRBV29-1	TRBJ2-2	14	TGCAGCGTTTTAGGGACAGCGAACACCGGGGAGCTGTTTTTT	CSVLGTANTGELFF
.	.	TRBV15	TRBJ1-5	15	TGTGCCACCAGCAGAGATGGCAGGGCAGGGCAGCCCCAGCATTTT	CATSRDGRAGQPQHF
.	.	TRBV5-1	TRBJ1-3	15	TGCGCCAGCAGCCCGAGACTGACCTCTGGAAACACCATATATTTT	CASSPRLTSGNTIYF
.	.	TRBV29-1	TRBJ1-1	15	TGCAGCGTTGTCGGGACTGGGAGAGACAAGATGAAAGCTTTCTTT	CSVVGTGRDKMKAFF
.	TRBD1	TRBV19	TRBJ2-3	15	TGTGCCAGTAGTATGGAGTACAGGGGGACAGATACGCAGTATTTT	CASSMEYRGTDTQYF